The 20 T cell receptor beta chains below come from one sample, sequenced in a study of blood T cells in healthy people across ages. Then a second PCR, running roughly 6 to 12 cycles, was carried out with a sample-barcoded 5' primer and a J-beta primer mix. From the 5' RACE reads, TCRdb called clonotypes with MiXCR, one entry per CDR3 protein. The sample lists about 1.5 million distinct CDR3 sequences; 35% to 45% were seen once. The sample taken for sequencing was blood. The receptors were sampled from a woman between 18 and 29 years old in good health.

In regard to this clonotype: One end of the junction fails to match germline, which may point to a read error. This rearrangement joins TRBV12-3 or TRBV12-4 to TRBJ2-5; D is tentatively TRBD1 or TRBD2 (7 bases each). The CDR3 has 16 amino acids. CDR3 nucleotide sequence: TGTGTCAGCAGTTTGCATTCAGGGGGAGGGGTCGATGAGCAGTACTTC. Translated, it gives CVSSLHSGGGVDEQYF.

V usage is TRBV3-1 and J usage is TRBJ2-7; perhaps TRBD1 as D (6 bases). V lost 3 bases and J 4 bases, leaving 13 bases between the germline ends. CDR3 length: 14 residues. The V gene's germline CDR1 is LGHDT and CDR2 YNNKEL (reference sequence). The CDR3 protein is CASSQRGSAYEQYF. The CDR3 DNA sequence: TGTGCCAGCAGCCAGAGGGGGAGTGCGTACGAGCAGTACTTC.

This sequence joins TRBV27 and TRBJ1-6; D may be TRBD1 (6 bases). The CDR3 covers 16 residues. Trimming cost V 0 bases and J 10 bases, with 16 bases left between them. Germline loops: CDR1 MNHEY, CDR2 SMNVEV (reference sequence). CDR3 loop: CASSLSSARGRSPLHF. DNA for the CDR3: TGTGCCAGCAGTTTATCCTCGGCCAGGGGAAGATCACCCCTCCACTTT.

CDR3 protein: CSLARRELSTDTQYF. Written as DNA, the CDR3 is TGCAGCCTGGCCCGGCGGGAGCTAAGCACAGATACGCAGTATTTT. The V gene is TRBV20-1, the J gene TRBJ2-3; 7 bases line up with TRBD2. The CDR3 has 15 amino acids. The V gene's germline CDR1 is DFQATT and CDR2 SNEGSKA (reference sequence).

J is TRBJ1-1 and V is TRBV6-4; a possible D gene is TRBD1 (5 bases). With 3 bases removed from V and 6 bases from J, the gap between germline ends came to 11 bases. The CDR3 is 13 amino acids. Germline V gene lookup returns CDR1 MRHNA and CDR2 SNTAGT. The CDR3 is CASSEGETAEAFF. The CDR3 DNA reads TGTGCCAGCAGTGAAGGGGAAACAGCTGAAGCTTTCTTT.

The chain employs TRBV4-1 and TRBJ1-2, with 10 bases matching TRBD1. Germline CDR1 reads MGHRA; CDR2 reads YSYEKL. The CDR3 has 14 amino acids. With 2 bases clipped from V and 8 bases from J, the junction kept 5 bases outside the gene matches. For the CDR3, the DNA is TGCGCCAGCAGCCAAACCGGGACAGGGGCGGGCTACACCTTC. It encodes CASSQTGTGAGYTF.

Here the CDR3 reads CASSGGKMNNEQFF. Here the CDR3 DNA reads TGTGCCAGCAGCGGGGGAAAAATGAACAATGAGCAGTTCTTC. This rearrangement joins TRBV9 to TRBJ2-1; D gene unclear. V was pared by 3 bases and J by 5 bases, with 12 bases between. Germline V gene data show CDR1 as SGDLS and CDR2 as YYNGEE. This CDR3 spans 14 amino acids.

The chain couples TRBV30 to TRBJ2-5, with D tentatively TRBD1 or TRBD2 (6 bases each). V lost 4 bases and J 3 bases, leaving 9 bases between the germline ends. There are 12 residues in the CDR3. Germline V lookup: CDR1 GTSNPN, CDR2 SVGIG (reference sequence). The CDR3 DNA sequence: TGTGCCTGGAAGGGGGGAGAAGAGACCCAGTACTTC. Its translation is CAWKGGEETQYF.

Here the CDR3 DNA reads TGTGCCAGCAGCTTACGGACAGGGGTCGGTGAAAAACTGTTTTTT. This translates into CASSLRTGVGEKLFF. This chain joins TRBV7-6 and TRBJ1-4; 9 positions agree with TRBD1. Germline CDR1 is SGHVS and CDR2 is FNYEAQ. CDR3 size: 15 residues. The V gene end was trimmed by 2 bases and the J gene end by 7 bases; junction bases not matched to a gene: 5.

The genes are TRBV29-1 and TRBJ2-6; no clear D gene. CDR1 SQVTM and CDR2 ANQGSEA come from the germline V gene. The CDR3 is 11 residues long. The germline V and J ends were trimmed by 5 bases and 4 bases, with 3 bases remaining between them. CDR3 nucleotides: TGCAGCGTTCTCGGGGCCAACGTCCTGACTTTC. This codes for CSVLGANVLTF.

This chain uses TRBV7-8 with TRBJ2-5; TRBD1 is a possible D gene (6 bases). This CDR3 comprises 15 residues. Germline assignment: CDR1 SGHVS and CDR2 FQNEAQ. V lost 5 bases to trimming and J lost 4 bases, with 17 bases between them. CDR3: CASSAGTILGETQYF. The CDR3, as DNA: TGTGCCAGCAGCGCCGGGACAATCTTGGGAGAGACCCAGTACTTC.

V is TRBV4-3 and J is TRBJ2-1; 12 nucleotides agree with TRBD2. Germline V gene data show CDR1 as LGHNA and CDR2 as YSLEER. The CDR3 runs 17 residues. V trimming: 0 bases; J trimming: 9 bases; junction bases outside the gene matches: 9. The CDR3: CASSQDWASGGAAEQFF. The CDR3, as DNA: TGCGCCAGCAGCCAAGATTGGGCTAGCGGGGGGGCCGCTGAGCAGTTCTTC.

This sequence joins TRBV12-3 or TRBV12-4 and TRBJ2-1; TRBD1 matches 7 bases. V lost 4 bases to trimming and J lost 2 bases; unmatched junction nucleotides: 5. This CDR3 has 15 amino acids. CDR3 region: CASSSGQAAYNEQFF. The CDR3 DNA reads TGTGCCAGCAGTTCCGGACAGGCCGCCTACAATGAGCAGTTCTTC.

This clonotype has more than one count but fewer than ten. V is TRBV7-9 and J is TRBJ1-6; D uncertain. The CDR3 has 14 residues. Germline V CDR1 and CDR2: SEHNR, FQNEAQ (reference sequence). The V gene lost 2 bases and the J gene lost 7 bases, with 9 bases spanning the gap. The CDR3 region has the DNA TGTGCCAGCAGCTTATGGGAGGGCAATTCACCCCTCCACTTT. Its translation is CASSLWEGNSPLHF.

In its sample, this clonotype was seen a few times. The V call is TRBV7-2, the J call TRBJ1-2; the match to TRBD1 covers 9 bases. This CDR3 region has 15 residues. V shed 5 bases, J shed 5 bases, and the junction held 9 bases outside the gene matches. The V gene's germline CDR1 is SGHTA and CDR2 FQGNSA. The CDR3 spells CASSAQTGGEYGYTF. The CDR3 DNA sequence: TGTGCCAGCAGCGCCCAGACAGGGGGGGAGTATGGCTACACCTTC.

The V gene is TRBV6-5, the J gene TRBJ1-1; D uncertain. Per germline, CDR1 MNHEY and CDR2 SVGAGI. This CDR3 contains 15 residues. The ends were cut back, 7 bases at V and 3 bases at J, with 18 bases in the middle. The CDR3 sequence: CASNGLGTGDTEAFF. In DNA, the CDR3 is TGTGCCAGCAATGGTCTAGGCACCGGGGACACTGAAGCTTTCTTT.

The chain carries TRBV27 and TRBJ2-2; 8 nucleotides align to TRBD2. The germline gives CDR1 MNHEY, CDR2 SMNVEV (reference sequence). CDR3 length: 16 amino acids. V lost 3 bases to trimming and J lost 7 bases; unmatched junction nucleotides: 10. The CDR3 here is CASSFNGRALNGELFF. CDR3 in DNA: TGTGCCAGCAGTTTTAACGGGAGGGCCTTGAACGGGGAGCTGTTTTTT.

V and J are TRBV12-3 or TRBV12-4 and TRBJ2-2; 9 nucleotides match TRBD2. The CDR3 is 18 residues long. J gave up 1 base and V 3 bases, and 9 bases lay outside the gene matches. CDR3: CASSLTSKREENTGELFF. The CDR3 nucleotides are TGTGCCAGCAGTTTGACCTCAAAGCGGGAGGAGAACACCGGGGAGCTGTTTTTT.

This clonotype was found a few times. This chain uses TRBV5-1 with TRBJ2-3, with D unclear. Looked up from germline, CDR1 is SGHRS and CDR2 is YFSETQ. CDR3 length: 14 amino acids. The germline V and J ends were trimmed by 0 bases and 6 bases, with 11 bases remaining between them. The CDR3 loop reads CASSLGSYLDTQYF. CDR3 DNA: TGCGCCAGCAGCTTGGGCTCCTACCTTGATACGCAGTATTTT.

The genes are TRBV7-9 and TRBJ2-1, with TRBD1 identical over 7 bases. The CDR3 totals 15 residues. The junction had 6 bases not matched to a gene; V was cut back by 3 bases and J by 4 bases. In germline, CDR1 is SEHNR, CDR2 FQNEAQ (reference sequence). The CDR3 spells CASSFVGTAYNEQFF. The CDR3 DNA follows: TGTGCCAGCAGCTTCGTCGGGACAGCTTACAATGAGCAGTTCTTC.